This TCR beta chain was sequenced in a study of T cells after yellow fever vaccination. The CDR3 is made up of 12 amino acids. V lost 1 base and J lost 12, with 9 bases in between. Germline loops: CDR1 SGHAT, CDR2 FQNNGV. A universal primer site and UMIs were added as TCR cDNA was made by 5'RACE template switching. TCRdb passed the 5' RACE reads through MiXCR, listing each CDR3 protein once. The profile shows 250,000 to 350,000 distinct CDR3 sequences, about 6.6% of them singletons. The material sequenced was PBMCs, taken roughly 46 days after the first yellow fever vaccination. This sequence joins TRBV11-2 and TRBJ1-4, with unresolved D. The TCR was taken from a man aged 18 to 29 who received the YFV17D yellow fever vaccine. The CDR3 spells CASSLVQGQLFF. The CDR3 coding sequence is TGTGCCAGCAGCTTAGTTCAAGGCCAACTGTTTTTT.